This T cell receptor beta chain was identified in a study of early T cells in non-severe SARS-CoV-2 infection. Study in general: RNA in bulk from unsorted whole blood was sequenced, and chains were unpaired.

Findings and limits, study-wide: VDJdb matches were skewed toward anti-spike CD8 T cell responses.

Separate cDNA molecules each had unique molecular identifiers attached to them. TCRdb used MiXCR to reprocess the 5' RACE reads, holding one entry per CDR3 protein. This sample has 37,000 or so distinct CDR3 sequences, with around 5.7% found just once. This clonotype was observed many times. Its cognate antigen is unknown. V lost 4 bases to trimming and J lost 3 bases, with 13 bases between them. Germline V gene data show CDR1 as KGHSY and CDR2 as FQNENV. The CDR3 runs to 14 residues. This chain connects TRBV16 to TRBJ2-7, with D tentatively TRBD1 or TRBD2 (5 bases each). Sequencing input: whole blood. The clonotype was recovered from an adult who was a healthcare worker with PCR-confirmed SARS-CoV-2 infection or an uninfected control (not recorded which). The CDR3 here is CASSLIRDGYEQYF. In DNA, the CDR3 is TGTGCCAGCAGCCTCATCCGGGACGGCTACGAGCAGTACTTC.